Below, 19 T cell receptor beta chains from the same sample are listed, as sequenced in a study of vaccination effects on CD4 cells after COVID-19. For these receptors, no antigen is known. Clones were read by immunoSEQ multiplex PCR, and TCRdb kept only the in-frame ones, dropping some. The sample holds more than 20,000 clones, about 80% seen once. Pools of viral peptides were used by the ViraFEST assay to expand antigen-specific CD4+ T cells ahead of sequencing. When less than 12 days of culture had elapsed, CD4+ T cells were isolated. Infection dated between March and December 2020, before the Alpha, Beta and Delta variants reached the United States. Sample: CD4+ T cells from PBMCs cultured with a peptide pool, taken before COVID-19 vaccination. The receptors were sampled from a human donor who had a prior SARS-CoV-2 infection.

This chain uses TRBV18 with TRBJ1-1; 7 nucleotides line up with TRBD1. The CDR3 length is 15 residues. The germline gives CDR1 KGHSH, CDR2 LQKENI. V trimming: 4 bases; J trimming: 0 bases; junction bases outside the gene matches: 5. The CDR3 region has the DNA TGTGCCAGCTCACGTCGACAGGGACTGAACACTGAAGCTTTCTTT. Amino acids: CASSRRQGLNTEAFF. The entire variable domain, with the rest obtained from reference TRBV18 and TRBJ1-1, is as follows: NAGVMQNPRHLVRRRGQEARLRCSPMKGHSHVYWYRQLPEEGLKFMVYLQKENIIDESGMPKERFSAEFPKEGPSILRIQQVVRGDSAAYFCASSRRQGLNTEAFFGQGTRLTVV.

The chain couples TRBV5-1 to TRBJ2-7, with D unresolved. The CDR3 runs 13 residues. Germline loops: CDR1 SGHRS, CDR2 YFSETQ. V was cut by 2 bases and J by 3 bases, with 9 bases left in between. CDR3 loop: CASSFGRDYEQYF. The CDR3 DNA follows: TGCGCCAGCAGCTTCGGTAGGGACTACGAGCAGTACTTC.

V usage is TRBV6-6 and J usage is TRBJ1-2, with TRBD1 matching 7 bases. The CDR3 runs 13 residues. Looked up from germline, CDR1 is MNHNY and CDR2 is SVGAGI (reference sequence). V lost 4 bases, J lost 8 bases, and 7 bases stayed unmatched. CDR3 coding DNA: TGTGCCAGCAGTTTTGACAGGGAAATAGGCTACACCTTC. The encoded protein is CASSFDREIGYTF.

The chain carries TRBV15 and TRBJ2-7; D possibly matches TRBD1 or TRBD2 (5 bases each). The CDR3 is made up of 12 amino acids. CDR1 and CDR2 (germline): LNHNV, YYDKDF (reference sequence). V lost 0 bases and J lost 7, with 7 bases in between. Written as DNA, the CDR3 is TGTGCCACCAGCAGAGACGAGGGGGAGCAGTACTTC. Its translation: CATSRDEGEQYF.

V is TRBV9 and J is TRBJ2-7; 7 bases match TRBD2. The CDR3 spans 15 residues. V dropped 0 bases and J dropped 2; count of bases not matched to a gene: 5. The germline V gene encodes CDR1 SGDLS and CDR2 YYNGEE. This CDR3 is CASSVAGGVTYEQYF. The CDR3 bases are TGTGCCAGCAGCGTAGCGGGGGGTGTAACCTACGAGCAGTACTTC.

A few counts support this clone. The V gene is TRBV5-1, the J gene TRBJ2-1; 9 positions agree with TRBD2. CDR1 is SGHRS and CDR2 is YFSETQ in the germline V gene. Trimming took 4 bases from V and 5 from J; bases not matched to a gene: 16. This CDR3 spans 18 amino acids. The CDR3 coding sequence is TGCGCCAGCAGCGGGGATCAGAGGAGCGGGGGGCTTCACAATGAGCAGTTCTTC. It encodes CASSGDQRSGGLHNEQFF.

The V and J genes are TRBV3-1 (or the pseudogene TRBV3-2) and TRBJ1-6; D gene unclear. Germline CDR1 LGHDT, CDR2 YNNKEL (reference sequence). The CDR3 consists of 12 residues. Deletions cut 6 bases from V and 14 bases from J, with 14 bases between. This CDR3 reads CASSYRGEALHF. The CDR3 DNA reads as TGTGCCAGCAGTTATCGGGGAGAAGCCCTCCACTTT.

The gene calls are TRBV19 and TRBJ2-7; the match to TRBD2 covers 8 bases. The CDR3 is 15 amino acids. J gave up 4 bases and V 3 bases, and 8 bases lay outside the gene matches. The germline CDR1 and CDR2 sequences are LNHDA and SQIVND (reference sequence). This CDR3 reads CASSIGSGSGYEQYF. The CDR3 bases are TGTGCCAGTAGTATCGGGAGCGGGAGTGGGTACGAGCAGTACTTC.

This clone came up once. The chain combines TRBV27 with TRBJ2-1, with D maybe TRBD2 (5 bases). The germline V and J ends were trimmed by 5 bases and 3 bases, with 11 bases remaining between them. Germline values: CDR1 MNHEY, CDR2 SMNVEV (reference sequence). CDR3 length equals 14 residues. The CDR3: CASSPQRSYNEQFF. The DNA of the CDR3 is TGTGCCAGCAGTCCCCAGCGGAGCTACAATGAGCAGTTCTTC.

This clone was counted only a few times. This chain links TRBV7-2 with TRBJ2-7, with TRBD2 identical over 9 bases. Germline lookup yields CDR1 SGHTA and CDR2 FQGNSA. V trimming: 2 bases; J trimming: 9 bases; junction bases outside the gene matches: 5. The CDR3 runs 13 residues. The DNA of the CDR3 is TGTGCCAGCAGCTTAAGGCGGGGGGGTGCGCAGTACTTC. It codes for CASSLRRGGAQYF.

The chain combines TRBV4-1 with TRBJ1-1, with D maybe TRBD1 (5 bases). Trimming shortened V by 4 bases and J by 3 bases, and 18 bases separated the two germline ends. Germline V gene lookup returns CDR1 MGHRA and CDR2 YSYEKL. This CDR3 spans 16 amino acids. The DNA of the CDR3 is TGCGCCAGCAGCCCTCCCGGGAAGGGAGGGGACACTGAAGCTTTCTTT. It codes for CASSPPGKGGDTEAFF.

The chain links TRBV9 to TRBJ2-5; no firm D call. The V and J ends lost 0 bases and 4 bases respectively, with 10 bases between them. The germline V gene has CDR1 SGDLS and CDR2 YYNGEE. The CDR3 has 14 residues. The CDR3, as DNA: TGTGCCAGCAGCGTAGAAGGGTTAGGAGAGACCCAGTACTTC. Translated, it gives CASSVEGLGETQYF.

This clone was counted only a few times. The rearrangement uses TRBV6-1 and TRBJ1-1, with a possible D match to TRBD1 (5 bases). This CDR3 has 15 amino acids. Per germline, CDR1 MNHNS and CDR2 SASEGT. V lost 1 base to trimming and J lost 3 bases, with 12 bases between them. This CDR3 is CASSEDGGEYTEAFF. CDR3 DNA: TGTGCCAGCAGTGAAGACGGGGGTGAGTACACTGAAGCTTTCTTT.

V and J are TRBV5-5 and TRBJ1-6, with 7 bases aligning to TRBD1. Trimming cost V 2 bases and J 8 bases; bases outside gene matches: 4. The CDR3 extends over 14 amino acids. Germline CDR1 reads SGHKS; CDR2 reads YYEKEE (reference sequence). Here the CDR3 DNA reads TGTGCCAGCAGCTTTGAGACAGGGTATTCACCCCTCCACTTT. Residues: CASSFETGYSPLHF.

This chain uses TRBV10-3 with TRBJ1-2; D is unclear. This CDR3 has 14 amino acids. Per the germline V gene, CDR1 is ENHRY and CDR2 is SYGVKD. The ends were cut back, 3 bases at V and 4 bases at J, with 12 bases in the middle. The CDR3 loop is CAISDGAFGYGYTF. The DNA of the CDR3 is TGTGCCATCAGTGATGGCGCTTTTGGCTATGGCTACACCTTC.

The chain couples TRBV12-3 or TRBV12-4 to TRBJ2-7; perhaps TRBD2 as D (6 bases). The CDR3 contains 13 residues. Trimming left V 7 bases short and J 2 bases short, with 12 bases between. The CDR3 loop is CASTSRRAYEQYF. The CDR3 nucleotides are TGTGCCAGCACCTCAAGGAGGGCCTACGAGCAGTACTTC.

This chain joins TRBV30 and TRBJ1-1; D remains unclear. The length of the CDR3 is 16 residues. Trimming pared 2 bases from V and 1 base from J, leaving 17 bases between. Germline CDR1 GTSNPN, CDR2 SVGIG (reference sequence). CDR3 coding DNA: TGTGCCTGGAGTCCTACCCGGACTTTTACGAACACTGAAGCTTTCTTT. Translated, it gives CAWSPTRTFTNTEAFF.

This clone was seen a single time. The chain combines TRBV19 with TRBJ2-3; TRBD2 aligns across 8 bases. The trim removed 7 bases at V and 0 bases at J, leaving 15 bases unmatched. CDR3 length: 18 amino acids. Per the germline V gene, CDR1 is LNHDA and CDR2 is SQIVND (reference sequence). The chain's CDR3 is CASIDTSGEDASTDTQYF. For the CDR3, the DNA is TGTGCCAGTATTGACACTAGCGGCGAAGATGCTAGCACAGATACGCAGTATTTT. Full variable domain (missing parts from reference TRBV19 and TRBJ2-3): DGGITQSPKYLFRKEGQNVTLSCEQNLNHDAMYWYRQDPGQGLRLIYYSQIVNDFQKGDIAEGYSVSREKKESFPLTVTSAQKNPTAFYLCASIDTSGEDASTDTQYFGPGTRLTVL.

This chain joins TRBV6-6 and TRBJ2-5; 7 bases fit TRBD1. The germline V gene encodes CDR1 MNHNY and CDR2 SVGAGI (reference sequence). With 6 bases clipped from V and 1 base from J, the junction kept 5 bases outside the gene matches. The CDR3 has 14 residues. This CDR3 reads CASRQGQIQETQYF. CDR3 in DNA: TGTGCCAGCAGGCAGGGACAGATCCAAGAGACCCAGTACTTC.